Listed here is a single T cell receptor beta chain. No cognate antigen has been identified for it. No much larger clone is present one base from it, and per-base qualities are unavailable. The data originate from a study of T cell responses to AZD1222 COVID-19 vaccine (dated by TCRdb to the early 2020s). A note on the overall study: Because spike-specific TCR depth and breadth did not differ between the two schedules, AZD1222 recipients who got a second dose at roughly 4 weeks were pooled with those who got a second dose at roughly 12 weeks. TCR sequencing covered 233 trial participants: 200 to 220 given two doses of AZD1222 and 26 given two doses of MenACWY control vaccine. Trial participants were enrolled into age subgroups of 18-55, 56-69 and 70-plus years, which contained 148, 28 and 57 TCR-sequenced participants, respectively.

The CDR3 regions of human TCRbeta chains were analyzed by immunosequencing. The paper's data handling went like this. Repertoire TCRs were matched against a reference library of SARS-CoV-2-specific TCRs generated with the MIRA antigen-specificity platform. Breadth was defined as the fraction of unique TCRs that were SARS-CoV-2-associated, and depth was defined as the fraction of total T cells that were SARS-CoV-2-associated. Using the MIRA data, every spike-specific TCR was mapped to the spike region that the TCR reacted to and assigned to either a CD4 or a CD8 class. Log10-transformed breadth and depth values were compared by one-way ANOVA with Sidak's multiple comparisons tests. The immuneACCESS repertoire file appears here via TCRdb, limited to in-frame rearrangements. These files lack a portion of the clones; in checked studies, under half of the deficit traces to unresolved V genes, and the cause of the others is not known. D and trimming come from the DNA, and the V and J calls and clone size come from that table. The sample records around 84,000 clones, roughly nine tenths of which are singletons. The ten largest clones capture approximately 1.4% of the sample.

The time point label corresponds to: baseline before first vaccination. The vaccinee samples were drawn from two UK trials, COV001 and COV002, one of which was a single-blind randomized controlled phase 2/3 trial testing AZD1222 (ChAdOx1 nCoV-19) in healthy adults. Trial participant PBMC samples were collected at day 0 and day 28 after the second dose for TCRbeta chain sequencing. The CDR3 sequence holds 14 residues, the cysteine and phenylalanine included. Only the CDR3 portion is preserved as DNA: 42 bases, with reading frame beginning at the first base. Per the germline V gene, SGHNT is the CDR1 and YENEEA is the CDR2. V is cut back by 5 bases and J by 10 bases, with 11 bases in the junction unmatched. The study at large found these results: The 56-69-year group was small, and its depth increase did not reach significance, likely because of low power. Participants were mostly white British and included more females than males, and it was suggested by the authors that clonal diversity may have been underestimated. Only five or six AZD1222 recipients were SARS-CoV-2 seropositive at baseline, limiting conclusions about previously exposed vaccinees. Because no day 14 peak-response samples were available, the repertoires could be characterized only after the peak T cell response. Nearly half of unique spike-specific TCRs reportedly recognized epitopes outside regions mutated in the B.1.351 and B.1.1.7 variants. A significant rise in spike-specific TCR breadth and depth was observed after two AZD1222 doses relative to day 0 and relative to MenACWY recipients. Vaccine-associated CD4 TCRs spanned the whole spike protein, with dominant responses in regions 160-218 and 743-854.

Sequenced here: peripheral blood, sampled on day 0 of AZD1222 vaccination. This sequence uses TRBV11-3 and TRBJ2-1, and 7 junction bases match TRBD2. The clonotype originates from an adult in good health. The nucleotides are TGTGCCAGCAGCCCTACTGTCAGCGGGAAAGAGCAGTTCTTC. This is translated as CASSPTVSGKEQFF.